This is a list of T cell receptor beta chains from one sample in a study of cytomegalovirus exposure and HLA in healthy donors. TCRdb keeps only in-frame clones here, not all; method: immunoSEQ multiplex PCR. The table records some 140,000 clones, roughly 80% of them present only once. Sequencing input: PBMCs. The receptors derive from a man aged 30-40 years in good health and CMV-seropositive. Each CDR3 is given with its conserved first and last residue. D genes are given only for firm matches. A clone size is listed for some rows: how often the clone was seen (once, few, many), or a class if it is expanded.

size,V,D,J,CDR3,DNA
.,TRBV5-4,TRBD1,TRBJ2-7,CASSTRDRGAGEQYF,TGTGCCAGCAGCACCCGGGACAGGGGAGCTGGTGAGCAGTACTTC
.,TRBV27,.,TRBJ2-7,CASSKERHSYEQYF,TGTGCCAGCAGTAAGGAGCGTCACTCCTACGAGCAGTACTTC
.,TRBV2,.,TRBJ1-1,CASSRGQNTEAFF,TGTGCCAGCAGTAGAGGACAGAACACTGAAGCTTTCTTT
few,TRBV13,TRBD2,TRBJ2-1,CASSSGLAGYNEQFF,TGTGCCAGCAGCTCGGGACTAGCGGGCTACAATGAGCAGTTCTTC
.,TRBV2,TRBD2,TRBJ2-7,CASSGRSGIGYEQYF,TGTGCCAGCAGTGGCCGTAGCGGGATTGGGTACGAGCAGTACTTC
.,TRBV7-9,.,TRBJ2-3,CASSPLREFSADTQYF,TGTGCCAGCAGCCCCCTTAGGGAGTTCTCGGCAGATACGCAGTATTTT
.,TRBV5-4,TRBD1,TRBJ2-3,CASSQGSRGREIIGDTQYF,TGTGCCAGCAGCCAGGGTTCGAGGGGGCGCGAAATTATTGGGGATACGCAGTATTTT
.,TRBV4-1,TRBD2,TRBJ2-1,CASSQGLAGVDEQFF,TGCGCCAGCAGCCAAGGGTTAGCGGGAGTTGATGAGCAGTTCTTC
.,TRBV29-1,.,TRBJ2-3,CSVDSGLDTQYF,TGCAGCGTTGACTCAGGGCTGGATACGCAGTATTTT
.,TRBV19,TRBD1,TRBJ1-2,CASSMRDRVVGYTF,TGTGCCAGTAGTATGAGGGACAGGGTAGTAGGCTACACCTTC
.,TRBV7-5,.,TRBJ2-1,CARSLRWTSGRYNEQFF,TGTGCCAGAAGCTTAAGGTGGACTAGCGGGAGGTACAATGAGCAGTTCTTC
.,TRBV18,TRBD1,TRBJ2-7,CASSTKNGQGAREQYF,TGTGCCAGCTCCACCAAAAACGGACAGGGGGCGAGGGAGCAGTACTTC
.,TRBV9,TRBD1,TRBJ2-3,CASSATGTGGRADTQYF,TGTGCCAGCAGCGCAACCGGGACAGGCGGCAGGGCAGATACGCAGTATTTT
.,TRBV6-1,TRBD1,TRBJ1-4,CATRGTGREKLFF,TGTGCCACCCGAGGGACAGGGCGAGAAAAACTGTTTTTT
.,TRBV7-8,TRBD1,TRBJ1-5,CASSAYRTGFSNQPQHF,TGTGCCAGCAGCGCATACCGGACAGGGTTTAGCAATCAGCCCCAGCATTTT
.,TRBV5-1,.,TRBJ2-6,CASSLEAVSSGANVLTF,TGCGCCAGCAGCTTGGAGGCGGTTAGCTCTGGGGCCAACGTCCTGACTTTC
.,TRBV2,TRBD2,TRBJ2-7,CASSPGTSSTYEQYF,TGTGCCAGCAGCCCAGGGACTAGCTCCACCTACGAGCAGTATTTC
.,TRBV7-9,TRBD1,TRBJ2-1,CASSPDRGRRDEQFF,TGTGCCAGCAGCCCAGACAGGGGCCGCCGGGATGAGCAGTTCTTC
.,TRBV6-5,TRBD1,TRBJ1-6,CASRRPGQGASPLHF,TGTGCCAGCAGGAGACCGGGACAGGGGGCTTCACCCCTCCACTTT
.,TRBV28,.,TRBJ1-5,CASSRTRNQPQHF,TGTGCCAGCAGTAGGACACGCAATCAGCCCCAGCATTTT
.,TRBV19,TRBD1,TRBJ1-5,CASSGTGSNQPQHF,TGTGCCAGTAGTGGGACAGGGAGCAATCAGCCCCAGCATTTT
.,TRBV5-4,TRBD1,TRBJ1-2,CASRPGTEGGYTF,TGTGCCAGCAGACCCGGGACAGAGGGTGGCTACACCTTC
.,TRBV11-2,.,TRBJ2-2,CASSLQAHKNTGELFF,TGTGCCAGCAGCTTACAAGCGCATAAGAACACCGGGGAGCTGTTTTTT
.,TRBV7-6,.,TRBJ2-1,CASSLSAGPSYNEQFF,TGTGCCAGCAGCTTATCCGCGGGGCCCTCCTACAATGAGCAGTTCTTC
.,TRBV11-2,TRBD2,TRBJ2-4,CASSFGGRAAKNIQYF,TGTGCCAGCAGCTTTGGCGGGAGGGCAGCCAAAAACATTCAGTACTTC
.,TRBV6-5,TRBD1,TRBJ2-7,CASRKTGGREQYF,TGTGCCAGCAGGAAAACAGGGGGCCGCGAGCAGTACTTC
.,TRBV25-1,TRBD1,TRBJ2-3,CASSPDRITDTQYF,TGTGCCAGCAGTCCGGACAGGATTACAGATACGCAGTATTTT
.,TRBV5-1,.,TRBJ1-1,CASSLLGGIIDTEAFF,TGCGCCAGCAGCTTGTTGGGAGGGATTATTGACACTGAAGCTTTCTTT
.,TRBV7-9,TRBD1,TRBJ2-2,CASSPRTGGTGTGELFF,TGTGCCAGCAGCCCCCGGACAGGGGGCACCGGCACCGGGGAGCTGTTTTTT
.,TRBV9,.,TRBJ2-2,CASSVEGNTGELFF,TGTGCCAGCAGCGTCGAGGGGAACACCGGGGAGCTGTTTTTT
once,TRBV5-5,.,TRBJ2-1,CASSLEGRTVQFF,TGTGCCAGCAGCTTAGAGGGGAGGACGGTGCAGTTCTTC
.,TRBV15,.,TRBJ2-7,CATSRERLVREQYF,TGTGCCACCAGCAGAGAGAGGCTAGTACGCGAGCAGTACTTC
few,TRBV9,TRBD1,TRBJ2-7,CASSRTGSNYEQYF,TGTGCCAGCAGCCGGACAGGATCGAACTACGAGCAGTACTTC
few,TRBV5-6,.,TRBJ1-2,CASSLAGSNYGYTF,TGTGCCAGCAGCTTGGCCGGGAGTAACTATGGCTACACCTTC
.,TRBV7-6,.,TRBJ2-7,CASSQTPGLRYEQYF,TGTGCCAGCAGCCAGACCCCGGGACTCCGCTACGAGCAGTACTTC
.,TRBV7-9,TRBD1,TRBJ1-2,CASSSTGGGYGYTF,TGTGCCAGCAGCTCCACAGGGGGCGGCTATGGCTACACCTTC
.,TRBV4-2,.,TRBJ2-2,CASSQSGTNTGELFF,TGTGCCAGCAGCCAATCCGGGACTAACACCGGGGAGCTGTTTTTT
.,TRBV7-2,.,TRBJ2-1,CASSLSVSSYNEQFF,TGTGCCAGCAGCTTGTCCGTGAGCTCCTACAATGAGCAGTTCTTC
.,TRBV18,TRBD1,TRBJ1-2,CASCETGGVGGYTF,TGTGCCAGCTGTGAGACAGGGGGCGTTGGTGGCTACACCTTC
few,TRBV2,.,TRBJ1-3,CASSPQAGVGNTIYF,TGTGCCAGCAGTCCTCAGGCGGGGGTTGGAAACACCATATATTTT
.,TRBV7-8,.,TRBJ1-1,CASSRSTGFNEAFF,TGTGCCAGCAGCCGAAGCACAGGGTTTAATGAAGCTTTCTTT
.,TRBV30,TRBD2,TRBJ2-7,CAWGPGLAGGPGQYF,TGTGCCTGGGGCCCCGGACTAGCGGGAGGGCCAGGGCAGTACTTC
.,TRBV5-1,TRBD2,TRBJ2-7,CASSSLAGGPGEQYF,TGCGCCAGCAGCTCTCTAGCGGGAGGGCCGGGCGAGCAGTACTTC
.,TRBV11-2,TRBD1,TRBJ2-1,CASSYTGTDSYNEQFF,TGTGCCAGCAGCTATACCGGGACAGACTCCTACAATGAGCAGTTCTTC
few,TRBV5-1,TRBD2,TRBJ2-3,CASSLEASGSPGTDTQYF,TGCGCCAGCAGCTTGGAGGCTAGCGGGAGCCCGGGCACAGATACGCAGTATTTT